This TCR beta chain emerged from a study of T cells in Graves' hyperthyroidism and ophthalmopathy. Stable Graves' hyperthyroidism meant no ophthalmopathy progression within 18 months. The CDR3 regions of TCR beta were amplified from RNA transcripts. During a first-round RT-PCR of the TCR CDR3, the HTBI primer set was used. TCRdb reprocessed the multiplex PCR reads with MiXCR, giving one entry per CDR3 protein. The table includes approximately 870,000 distinct CDR3 sequences, 35% to 45% detected once. A word on this clonotype: A read error may explain this, as a much larger clone is one base away.

Germline trimming cut 4 bases from V and 6 bases from J; bases unmatched to any gene: 10. Germline V lookup: CDR1 SQVTM, CDR2 ANQGSEA. The CDR3 length is 14 residues. The chain has TRBV29-1 and TRBJ2-7; TRBD1 agrees at 9 bases. The source of this sequence is a young man with Graves' hyperthyroidism. What was sequenced was blood. The CDR3 coding sequence is TGCAGCGTTGTGGACGACAGGGGGGATTTCGAGCAGTACTTC. It translates to CSVVDDRGDFEQYF.